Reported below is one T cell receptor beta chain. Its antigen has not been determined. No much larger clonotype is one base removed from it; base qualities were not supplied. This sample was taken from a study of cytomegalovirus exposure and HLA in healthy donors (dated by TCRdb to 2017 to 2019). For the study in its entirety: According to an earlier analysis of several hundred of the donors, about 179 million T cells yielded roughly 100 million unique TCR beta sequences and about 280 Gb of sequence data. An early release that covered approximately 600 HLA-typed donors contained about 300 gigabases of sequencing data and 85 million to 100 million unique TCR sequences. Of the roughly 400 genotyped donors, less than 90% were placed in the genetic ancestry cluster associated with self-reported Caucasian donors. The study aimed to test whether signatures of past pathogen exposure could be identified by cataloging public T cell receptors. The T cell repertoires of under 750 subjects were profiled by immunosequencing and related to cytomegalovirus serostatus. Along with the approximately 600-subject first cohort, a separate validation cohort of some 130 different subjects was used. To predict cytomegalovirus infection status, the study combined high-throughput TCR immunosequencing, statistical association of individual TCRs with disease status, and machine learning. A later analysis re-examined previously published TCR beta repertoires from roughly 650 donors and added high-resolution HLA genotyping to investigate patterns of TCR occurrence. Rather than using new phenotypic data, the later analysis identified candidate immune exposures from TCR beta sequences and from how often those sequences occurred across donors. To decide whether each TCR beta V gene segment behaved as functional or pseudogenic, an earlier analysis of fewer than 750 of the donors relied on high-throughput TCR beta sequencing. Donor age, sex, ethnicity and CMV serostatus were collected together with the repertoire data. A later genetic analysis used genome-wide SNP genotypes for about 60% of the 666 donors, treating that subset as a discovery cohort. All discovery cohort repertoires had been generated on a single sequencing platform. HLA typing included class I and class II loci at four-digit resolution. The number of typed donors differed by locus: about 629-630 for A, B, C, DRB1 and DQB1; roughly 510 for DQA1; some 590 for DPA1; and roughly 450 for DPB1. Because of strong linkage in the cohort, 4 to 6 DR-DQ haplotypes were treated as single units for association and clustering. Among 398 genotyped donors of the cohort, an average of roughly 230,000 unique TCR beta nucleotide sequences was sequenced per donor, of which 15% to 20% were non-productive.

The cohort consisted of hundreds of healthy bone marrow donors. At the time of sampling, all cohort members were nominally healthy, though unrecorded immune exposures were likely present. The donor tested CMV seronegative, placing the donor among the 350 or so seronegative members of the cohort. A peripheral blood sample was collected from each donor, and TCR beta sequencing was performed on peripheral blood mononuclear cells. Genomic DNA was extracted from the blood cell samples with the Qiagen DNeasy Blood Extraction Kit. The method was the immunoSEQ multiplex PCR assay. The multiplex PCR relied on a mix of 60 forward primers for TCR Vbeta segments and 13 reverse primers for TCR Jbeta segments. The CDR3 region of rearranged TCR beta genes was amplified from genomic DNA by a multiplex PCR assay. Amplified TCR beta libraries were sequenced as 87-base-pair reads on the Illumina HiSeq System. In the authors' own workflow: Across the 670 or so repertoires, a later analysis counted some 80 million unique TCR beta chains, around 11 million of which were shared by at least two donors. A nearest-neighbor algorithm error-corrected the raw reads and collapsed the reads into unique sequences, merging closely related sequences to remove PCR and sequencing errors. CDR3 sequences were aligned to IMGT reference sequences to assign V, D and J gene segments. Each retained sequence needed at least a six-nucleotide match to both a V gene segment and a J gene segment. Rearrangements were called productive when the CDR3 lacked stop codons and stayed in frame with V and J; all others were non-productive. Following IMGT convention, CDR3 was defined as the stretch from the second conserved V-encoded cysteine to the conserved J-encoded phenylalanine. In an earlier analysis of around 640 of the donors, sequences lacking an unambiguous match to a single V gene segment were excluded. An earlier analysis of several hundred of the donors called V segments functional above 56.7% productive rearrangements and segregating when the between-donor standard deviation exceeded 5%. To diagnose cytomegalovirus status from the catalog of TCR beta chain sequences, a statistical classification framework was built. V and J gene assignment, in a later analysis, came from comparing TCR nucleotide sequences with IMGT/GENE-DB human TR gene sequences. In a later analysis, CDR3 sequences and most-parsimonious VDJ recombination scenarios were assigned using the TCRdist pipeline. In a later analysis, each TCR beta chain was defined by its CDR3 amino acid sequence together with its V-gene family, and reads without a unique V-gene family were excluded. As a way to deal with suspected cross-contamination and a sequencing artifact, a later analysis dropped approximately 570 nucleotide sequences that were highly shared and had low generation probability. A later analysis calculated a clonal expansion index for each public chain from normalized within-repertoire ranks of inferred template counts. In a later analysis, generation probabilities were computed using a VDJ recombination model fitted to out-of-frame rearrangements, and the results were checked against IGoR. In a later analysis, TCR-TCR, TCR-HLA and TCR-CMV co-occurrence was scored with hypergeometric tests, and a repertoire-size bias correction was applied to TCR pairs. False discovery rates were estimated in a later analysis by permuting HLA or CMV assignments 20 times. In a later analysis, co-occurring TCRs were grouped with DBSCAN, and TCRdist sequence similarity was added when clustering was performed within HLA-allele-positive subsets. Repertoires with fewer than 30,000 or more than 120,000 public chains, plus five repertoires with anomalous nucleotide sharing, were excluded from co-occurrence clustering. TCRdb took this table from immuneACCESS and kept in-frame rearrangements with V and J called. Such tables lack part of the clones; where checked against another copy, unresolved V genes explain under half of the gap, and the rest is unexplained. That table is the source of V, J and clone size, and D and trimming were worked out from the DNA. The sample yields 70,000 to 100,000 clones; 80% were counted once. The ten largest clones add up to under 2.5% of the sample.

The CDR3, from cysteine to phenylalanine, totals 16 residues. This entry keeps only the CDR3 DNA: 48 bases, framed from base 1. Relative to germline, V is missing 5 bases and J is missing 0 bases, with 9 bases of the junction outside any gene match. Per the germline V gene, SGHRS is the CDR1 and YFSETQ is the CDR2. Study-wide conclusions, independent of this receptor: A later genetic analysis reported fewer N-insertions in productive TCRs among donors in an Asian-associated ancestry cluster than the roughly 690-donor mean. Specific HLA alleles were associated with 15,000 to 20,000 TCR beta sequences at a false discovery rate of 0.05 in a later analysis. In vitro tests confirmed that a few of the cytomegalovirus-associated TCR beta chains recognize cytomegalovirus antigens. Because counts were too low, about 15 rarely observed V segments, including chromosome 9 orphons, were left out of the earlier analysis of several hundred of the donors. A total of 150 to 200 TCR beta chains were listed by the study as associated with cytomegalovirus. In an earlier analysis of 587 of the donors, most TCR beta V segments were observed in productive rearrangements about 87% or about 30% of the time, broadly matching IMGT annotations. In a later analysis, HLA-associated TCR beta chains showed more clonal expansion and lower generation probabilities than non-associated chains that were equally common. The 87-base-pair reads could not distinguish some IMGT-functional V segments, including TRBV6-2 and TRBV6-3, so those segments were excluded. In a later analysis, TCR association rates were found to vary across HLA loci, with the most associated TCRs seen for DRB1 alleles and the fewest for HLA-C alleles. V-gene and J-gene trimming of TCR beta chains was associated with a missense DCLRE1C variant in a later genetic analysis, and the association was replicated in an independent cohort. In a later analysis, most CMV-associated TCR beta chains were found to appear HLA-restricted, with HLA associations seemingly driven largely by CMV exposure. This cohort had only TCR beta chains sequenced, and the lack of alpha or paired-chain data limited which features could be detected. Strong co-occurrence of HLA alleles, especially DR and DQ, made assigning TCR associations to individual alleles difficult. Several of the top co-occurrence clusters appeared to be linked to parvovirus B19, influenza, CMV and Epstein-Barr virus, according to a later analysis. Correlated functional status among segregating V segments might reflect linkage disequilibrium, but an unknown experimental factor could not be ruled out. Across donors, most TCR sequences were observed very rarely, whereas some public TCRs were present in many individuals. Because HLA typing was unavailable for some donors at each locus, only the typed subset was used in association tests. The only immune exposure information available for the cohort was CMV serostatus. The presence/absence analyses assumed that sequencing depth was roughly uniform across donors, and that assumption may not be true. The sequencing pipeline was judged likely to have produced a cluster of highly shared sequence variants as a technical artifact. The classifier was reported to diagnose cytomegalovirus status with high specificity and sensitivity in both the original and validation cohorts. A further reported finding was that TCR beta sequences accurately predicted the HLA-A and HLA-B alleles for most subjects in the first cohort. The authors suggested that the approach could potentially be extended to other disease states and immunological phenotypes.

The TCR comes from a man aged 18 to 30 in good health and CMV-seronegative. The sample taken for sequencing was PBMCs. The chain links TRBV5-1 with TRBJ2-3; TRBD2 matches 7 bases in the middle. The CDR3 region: CASRPSWGGSTDTQYF. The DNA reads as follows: TGCGCCAGCAGACCCTCTTGGGGGGGGAGCACAGATACGCAGTATTTT.